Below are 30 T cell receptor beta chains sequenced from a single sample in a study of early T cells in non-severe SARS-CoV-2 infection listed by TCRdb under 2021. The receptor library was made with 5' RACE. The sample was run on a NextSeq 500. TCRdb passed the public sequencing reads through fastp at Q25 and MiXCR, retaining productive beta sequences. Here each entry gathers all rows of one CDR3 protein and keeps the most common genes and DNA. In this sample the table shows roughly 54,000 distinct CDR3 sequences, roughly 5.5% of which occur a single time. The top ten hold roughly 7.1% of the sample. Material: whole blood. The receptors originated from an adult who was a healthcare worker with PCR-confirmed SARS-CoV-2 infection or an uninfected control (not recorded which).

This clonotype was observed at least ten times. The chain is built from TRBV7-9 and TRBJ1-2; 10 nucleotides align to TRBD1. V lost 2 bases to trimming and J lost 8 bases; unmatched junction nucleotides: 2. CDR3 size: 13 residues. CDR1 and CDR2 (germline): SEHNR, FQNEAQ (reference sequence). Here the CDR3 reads CASSLRDRGGYTF. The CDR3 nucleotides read TGTGCCAGCAGCTTACGGGACAGGGGAGGCTACACCTTC.

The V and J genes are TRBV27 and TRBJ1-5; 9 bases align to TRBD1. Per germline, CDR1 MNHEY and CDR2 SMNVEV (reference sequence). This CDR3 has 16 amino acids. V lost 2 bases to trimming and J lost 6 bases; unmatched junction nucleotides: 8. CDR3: CASSLLGQGIPQPQHF. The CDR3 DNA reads TGTGCCAGCAGTTTACTGGGACAGGGAATACCTCAGCCCCAGCATTTT.

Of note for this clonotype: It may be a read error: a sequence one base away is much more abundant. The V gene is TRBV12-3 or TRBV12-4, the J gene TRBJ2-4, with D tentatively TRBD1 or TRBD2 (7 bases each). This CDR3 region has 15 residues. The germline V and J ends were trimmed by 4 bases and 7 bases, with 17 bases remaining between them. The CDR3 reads CASSSTGRVNNIQYF. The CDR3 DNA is TGTGCCAGCAGTTCGACAGGGAGGGTCAATAACATTCAGTACTTC.

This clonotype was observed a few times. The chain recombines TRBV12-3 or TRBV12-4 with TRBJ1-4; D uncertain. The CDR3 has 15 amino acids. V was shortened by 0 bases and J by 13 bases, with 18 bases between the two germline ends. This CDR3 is CASSLASPGIQRLFF. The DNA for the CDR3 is TGTGCCAGCAGTTTAGCCTCTCCCGGGATACAGCGACTGTTTTTT.

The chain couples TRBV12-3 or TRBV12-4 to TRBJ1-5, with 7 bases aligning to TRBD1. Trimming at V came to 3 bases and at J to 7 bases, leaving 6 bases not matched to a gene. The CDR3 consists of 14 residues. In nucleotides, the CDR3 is TGTGCCAGCAGTTTTTCAGGGGGAACGCAGCCCCAGCATTTT. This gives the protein CASSFSGGTQPQHF.

DNA for the CDR3: TGTGCCACCAGCAGAGGGGCGAGCCCCCAAGAGACCCAGTACTTC. Its translation: CATSRGASPQETQYF. The V call is TRBV15, the J call TRBJ2-5; D ambiguous. The CDR3 loop spans 15 amino acids. The V and J ends lost 1 base and 1 base respectively, with 10 bases between them. Germline CDR1 reads LNHNV; CDR2 reads YYDKDF (reference sequence).

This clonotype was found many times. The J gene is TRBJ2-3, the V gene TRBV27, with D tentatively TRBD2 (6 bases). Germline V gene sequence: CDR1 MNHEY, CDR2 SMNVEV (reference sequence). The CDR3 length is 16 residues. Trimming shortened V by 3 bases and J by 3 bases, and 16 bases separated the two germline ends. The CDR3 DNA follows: TGTGCCAGCAGTTTGGGCGCGGGGAGGATAACAGATACGCAGTATTTT. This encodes CASSLGAGRITDTQYF.

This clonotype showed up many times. The DNA of the CDR3 is TGTGCCAGCAGCCAAGGGCGGGACGAAGATACGCAGTATTTT. Translation gives CASSQGRDEDTQYF. This chain connects TRBV4-2 to TRBJ2-3, with a possible D match to TRBD2 (6 bases). The CDR3 loop spans 14 amino acids. Germline V gene lookup returns CDR1 LGHNA and CDR2 YNFKEQ. Trimming took 1 base from V and 5 from J, leaving 10 bases between them.

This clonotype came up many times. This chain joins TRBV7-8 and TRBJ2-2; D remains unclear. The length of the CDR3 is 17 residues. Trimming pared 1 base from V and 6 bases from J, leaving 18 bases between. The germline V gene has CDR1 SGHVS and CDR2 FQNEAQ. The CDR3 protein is CASSLGGTRASSGELFF. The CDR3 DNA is TGTGCCAGCAGCTTAGGTGGCACGCGAGCGAGCTCCGGGGAGCTGTTTTTT.

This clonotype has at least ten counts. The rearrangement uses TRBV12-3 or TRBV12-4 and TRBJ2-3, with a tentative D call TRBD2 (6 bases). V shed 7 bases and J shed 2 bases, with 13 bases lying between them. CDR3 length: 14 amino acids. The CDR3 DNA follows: TGTGCCAGCACTTACCCGGGGGACACAGATACGCAGTATTTT. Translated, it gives CASTYPGDTDTQYF.

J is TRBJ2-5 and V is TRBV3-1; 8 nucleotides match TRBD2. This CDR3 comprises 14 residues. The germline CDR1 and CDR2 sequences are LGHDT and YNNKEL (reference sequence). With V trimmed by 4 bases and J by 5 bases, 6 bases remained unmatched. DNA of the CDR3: TGTGCCAGCAGCCCGCGGGGGGTCAGGGAGACCCAGTACTTC. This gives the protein CASSPRGVRETQYF.

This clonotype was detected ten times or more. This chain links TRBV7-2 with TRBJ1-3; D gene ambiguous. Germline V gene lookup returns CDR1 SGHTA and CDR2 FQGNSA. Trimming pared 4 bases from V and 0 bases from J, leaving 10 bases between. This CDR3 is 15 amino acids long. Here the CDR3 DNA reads TGTGCCAGCAGCTCCGGCCCCCACTCTGGAAACACCATATATTTT. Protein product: CASSSGPHSGNTIYF.

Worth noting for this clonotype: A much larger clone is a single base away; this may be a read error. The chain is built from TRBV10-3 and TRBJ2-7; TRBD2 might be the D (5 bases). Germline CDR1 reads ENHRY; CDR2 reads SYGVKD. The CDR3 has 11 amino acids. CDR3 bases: TGTGCCATCAGTGCGGGAAACGATCAGTACTTC. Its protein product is CAISAGNDQYF.

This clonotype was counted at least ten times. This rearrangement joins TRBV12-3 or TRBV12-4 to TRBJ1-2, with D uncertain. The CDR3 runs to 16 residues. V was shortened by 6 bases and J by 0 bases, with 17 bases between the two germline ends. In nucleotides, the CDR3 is TGTGCCAGCAGCCGATTCGCAGGCGCCACTAACTATGGCTACACCTTC. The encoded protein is CASSRFAGATNYGYTF.

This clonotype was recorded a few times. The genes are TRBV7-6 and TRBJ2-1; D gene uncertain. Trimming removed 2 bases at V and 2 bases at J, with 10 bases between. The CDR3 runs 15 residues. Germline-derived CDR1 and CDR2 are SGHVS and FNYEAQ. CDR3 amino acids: CASSLLEQPYNEQFF. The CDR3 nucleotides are TGTGCCAGCAGCTTACTAGAACAGCCCTACAATGAGCAGTTCTTC.

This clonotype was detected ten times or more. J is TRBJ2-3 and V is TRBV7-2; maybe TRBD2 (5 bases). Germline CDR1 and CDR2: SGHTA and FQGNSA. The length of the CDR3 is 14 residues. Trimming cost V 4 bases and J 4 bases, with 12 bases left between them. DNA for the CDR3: TGTGCCAGCAGCTCCGGACTCCCCGCAGATACGCAGTATTTT. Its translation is CASSSGLPADTQYF.

The CDR3 bases are TGCGCCAGCAAACCTTCAGAGATCCAAGAGACCCAGTACTTC. The encoded protein is CASKPSEIQETQYF. The V and J genes are TRBV23-1 and TRBJ2-5; D uncertain. TRBV23-1 is classed as an ORF, of uncertain function. Trimming left V 7 bases short and J 1 base short, with 13 bases between. This CDR3 contains 14 residues.

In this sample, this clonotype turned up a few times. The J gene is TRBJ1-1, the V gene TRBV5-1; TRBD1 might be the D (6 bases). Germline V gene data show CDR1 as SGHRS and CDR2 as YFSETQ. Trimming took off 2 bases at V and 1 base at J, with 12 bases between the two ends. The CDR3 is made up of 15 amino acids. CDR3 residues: CASSFQGTKNTEAFF. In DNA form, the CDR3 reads TGCGCCAGCAGCTTCCAAGGGACAAAGAACACTGAAGCTTTCTTT.

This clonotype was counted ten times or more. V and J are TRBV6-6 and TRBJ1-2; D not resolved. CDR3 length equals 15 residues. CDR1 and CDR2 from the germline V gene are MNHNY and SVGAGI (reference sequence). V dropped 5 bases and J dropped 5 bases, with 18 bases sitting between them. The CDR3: CASSPLRTEEYGYTF. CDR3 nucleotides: TGTGCCAGCAGTCCACTACGGACGGAGGAATATGGCTACACCTTC.

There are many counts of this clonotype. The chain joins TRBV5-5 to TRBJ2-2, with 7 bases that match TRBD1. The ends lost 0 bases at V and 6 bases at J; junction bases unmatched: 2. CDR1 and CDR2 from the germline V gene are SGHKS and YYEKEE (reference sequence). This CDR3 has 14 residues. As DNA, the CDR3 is TGTGCCAGCAGCTTGGGACAGGGCGCCGGGGAGCTGTTTTTT. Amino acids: CASSLGQGAGELFF. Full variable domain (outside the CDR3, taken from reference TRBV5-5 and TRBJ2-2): DAGVTQSPTHLIKTRGQQVTLRCSPISGHKSVSWYQQVLGQGPQFIFQYYEKEERGRGNFPDRFSARQFPNYSSELNVNALLLGDSALYLCASSLGQGAGELFFGEGSRLTVL.

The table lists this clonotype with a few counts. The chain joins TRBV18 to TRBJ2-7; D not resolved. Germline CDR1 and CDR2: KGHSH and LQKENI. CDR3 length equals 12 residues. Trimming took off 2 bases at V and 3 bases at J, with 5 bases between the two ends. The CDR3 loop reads CASSPGVYEQYF. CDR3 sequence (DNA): TGTGCCAGCTCACCAGGGGTCTACGAGCAGTACTTC.

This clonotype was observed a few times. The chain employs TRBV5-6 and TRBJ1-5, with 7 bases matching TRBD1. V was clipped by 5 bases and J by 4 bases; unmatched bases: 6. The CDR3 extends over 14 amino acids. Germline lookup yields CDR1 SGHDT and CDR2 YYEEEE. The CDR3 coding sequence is TGTGCCAGCAGTTACAGACAGGGAAATCAGCCCCAGCATTTT. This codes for CASSYRQGNQPQHF.

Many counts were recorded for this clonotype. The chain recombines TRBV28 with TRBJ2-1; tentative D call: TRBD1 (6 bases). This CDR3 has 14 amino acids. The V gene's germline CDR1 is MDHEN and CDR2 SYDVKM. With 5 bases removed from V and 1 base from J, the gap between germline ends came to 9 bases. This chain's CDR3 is CASSRTGSYNEQFF. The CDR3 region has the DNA TGTGCCAGCAGTAGAACAGGGTCCTACAATGAGCAGTTCTTC.

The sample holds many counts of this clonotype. In nucleotides, the CDR3 is TGTGCCAGCAGTCCCCGGGGTCGAGGGAACACTGAAGCTTTCTTT. Translated: CASSPRGRGNTEAFF. This chain links TRBV12-3 or TRBV12-4 with TRBJ1-1; D unclear. V was shortened by 5 bases and J by 1 base, with 14 bases between the two germline ends. The CDR3 extends over 15 amino acids.

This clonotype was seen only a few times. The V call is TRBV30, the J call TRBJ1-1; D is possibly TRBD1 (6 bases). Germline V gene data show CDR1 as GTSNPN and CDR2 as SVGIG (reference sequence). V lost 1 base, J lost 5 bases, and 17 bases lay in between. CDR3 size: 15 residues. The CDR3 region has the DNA TGTGCCTGGAGTGATCACGGACAGACTGAGACTGAAGCTTTCTTT. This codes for CAWSDHGQTETEAFF.

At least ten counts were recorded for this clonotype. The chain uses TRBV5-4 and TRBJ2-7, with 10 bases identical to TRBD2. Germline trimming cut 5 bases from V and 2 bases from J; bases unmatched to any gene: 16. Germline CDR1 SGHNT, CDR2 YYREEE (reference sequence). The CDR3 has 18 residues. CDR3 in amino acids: CASRDWASGGRKTYEQYF. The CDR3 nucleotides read TGTGCCAGCAGGGATTGGGCTAGCGGGGGCCGTAAAACCTACGAGCAGTACTTC.

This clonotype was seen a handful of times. The CDR3 reads CASSQEVGGDNLGTEAFF. CDR3 in DNA: TGCGCCAGCAGCCAAGAAGTGGGGGGGGACAACCTTGGCACTGAAGCTTTCTTT. The chain has TRBV4-3 and TRBJ1-1; maybe TRBD1 (6 bases). The CDR3 length is 18 residues. Per the germline V gene, CDR1 is LGHNA and CDR2 is YSLEER. Trimming removed 0 bases at V and 4 bases at J, with 21 bases between.

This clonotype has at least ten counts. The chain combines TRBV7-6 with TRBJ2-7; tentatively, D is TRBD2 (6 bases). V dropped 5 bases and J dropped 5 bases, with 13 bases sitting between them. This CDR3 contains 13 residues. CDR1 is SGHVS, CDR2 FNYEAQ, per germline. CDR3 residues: CASSPGTANEQYF. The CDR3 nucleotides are TGTGCCAGCAGCCCCGGGACTGCTAACGAGCAGTACTTC.

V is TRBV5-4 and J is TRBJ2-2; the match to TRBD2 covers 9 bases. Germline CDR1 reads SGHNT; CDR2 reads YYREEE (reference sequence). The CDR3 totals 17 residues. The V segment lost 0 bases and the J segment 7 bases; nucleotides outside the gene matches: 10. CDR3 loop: CASSLGIRLAAHGELFF. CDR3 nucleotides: TGTGCCAGCAGCTTGGGGATACGACTAGCGGCACACGGGGAGCTGTTTTTT.

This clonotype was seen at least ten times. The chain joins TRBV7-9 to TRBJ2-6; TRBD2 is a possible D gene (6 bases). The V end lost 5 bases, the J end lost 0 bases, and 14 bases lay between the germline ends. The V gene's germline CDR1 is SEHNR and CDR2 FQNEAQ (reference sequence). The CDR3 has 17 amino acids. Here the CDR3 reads CASSPGTSASGANVLTF. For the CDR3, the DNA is TGTGCCAGCAGCCCCGGGACTTCCGCCTCTGGGGCCAACGTCCTGACTTTC.